Listed below are T cell receptor beta chains from one sample, sequenced in a study of T cell changes during pregnancy in multiple sclerosis. Profiled with immunoSEQ multiplex PCR; TCRdb holds only in-frame clones, not every one. This table has some 66,000 clones, roughly nine tenths appearing once. The input for sequencing was CD8+ T cells from peripheral blood mononuclear cells, taken before pregnancy. These receptors came from a female donor with multiple sclerosis, enrolled in a pregnancy study. The CDR3 runs from the conserved cysteine through the conserved F or W. A D gene is named only where the DNA matches it firmly. Some rows mark clone size as missing; the rest say once, few, many or name a class of expanded clone.

CDR3 length	V gene	clone size	J gene	D gene	CDR3 protein	CDR3 DNA
17	TRBV7-6	many	TRBJ1-5	TRBD1	CASSLTGDLYSNQPQHF	TGTGCCAGCAGCTTAACAGGGGACCTCTATAGCAATCAGCCCCAGCATTTT
14	TRBV6-6	.	TRBJ2-5	.	CASSYPGQQETQYF	TGTGCCAGCAGTTACCCCGGACAACAAGAGACCCAGTACTTC
15	TRBV6-6	.	TRBJ1-4	TRBD1	CASSYSMDRDEKLFF	TGTGCCAGCAGTTACTCGATGGACAGGGATGAAAAACTGTTTTTT
14	TRBV9	.	TRBJ2-7	.	CASSLEGVSYEQYF	TGTGCCAGCAGCCTAGAGGGGGTTTCTTACGAGCAGTACTTC
13	TRBV7-2	.	TRBJ1-1	.	CASSLLENTEAFF	TGTGCCAGCAGCTTATTAGAAAACACTGAAGCTTTCTTT
14	TRBV9	.	TRBJ2-1	TRBD1	CASSGTGYFNEQFF	TGTGCCAGCAGCGGGACAGGGTACTTCAATGAGCAGTTCTTC
15	TRBV7-9	many	TRBJ1-5	.	CASSATESGNQPQHF	TGTGCCAGCAGCGCTACTGAGTCCGGCAATCAGCCCCAGCATTTT
15	TRBV7-6	.	TRBJ1-4	.	CASSLVPATNEKLFF	TGTGCCAGCAGCTTAGTGCCAGCAACTAATGAAAAACTGTTTTTT
14	TRBV6-5	.	TRBJ1-1	.	CASLVDGGTTEAFF	TGTGCCAGCCTCGTTGACGGGGGAACGACTGAAGCTTTCTTT
15	TRBV27	.	TRBJ1-5	.	CASRVLGGNGQPQHF	TGTGCCAGCAGGGTCTTAGGAGGGAATGGGCAGCCCCAGCATTTT
17	TRBV5-6	.	TRBJ2-3	TRBD1	CASSPRRDRGATDTQYF	TGTGCCAGCAGCCCTCGTCGGGACAGGGGGGCCACAGATACGCAGTATTTT
14	TRBV13	.	TRBJ2-7	.	CASSGKQEFYEQYF	TGTGCCAGCAGCGGAAAACAGGAGTTCTACGAGCAGTACTTC
16	TRBV13	.	TRBJ2-7	TRBD2	CASSQAPGLAGGEQYF	TGTGCCAGCAGCCAAGCCCCGGGACTAGCGGGGGGCGAGCAGTACTTC
18	TRBV7-2	medium-sized	TRBJ2-3	TRBD2	CASSSPKRGDPSTDTQYF	TGTGCCAGCAGCTCACCCAAGCGGGGGGACCCTAGCACAGATACGCAGTATTTT
16	TRBV15	.	TRBJ1-1	.	CATSSPDRTANTEAFF	TGTGCCACCAGCAGCCCCGATAGAACAGCGAACACTGAAGCTTTCTTT
13	TRBV5-6	.	TRBJ2-1	.	CASSLVSYNEQFF	TGTGCCAGCAGCTTGGTCAGTTACAATGAGCAGTTCTTC
18	TRBV5-1	.	TRBJ1-5	TRBD1	CATTGTGERSFSNQPQHF	TGCGCCACCACCGGGACAGGGGAGAGATCCTTTAGCAATCAGCCCCAGCATTTT
13	TRBV7-6	.	TRBJ1-1	.	CASSLSGYTEAFF	TGTGCCAGCAGCTTATCGGGATATACTGAAGCTTTCTTT
18	TRBV7-6	.	TRBJ2-3	TRBD2	CASSPWTSGGAGTDTQYF	TGTGCCAGCAGCCCATGGACTAGCGGGGGGGCGGGCACAGATACGCAGTATTTT
15	TRBV6-5	.	TRBJ2-3	TRBD1	CASTSGTGGADTQYF	TGTGCCAGCACCTCCGGGACAGGGGGCGCAGATACGCAGTATTTT
13	TRBV5-8	.	TRBJ2-7	.	CASSLDRASEQYF	TGTGCCAGCAGCTTGGACAGGGCCAGCGAGCAGTACTTC
16	TRBV11-2	.	TRBJ2-7	TRBD1	CASSSGPGTGMNEQYF	TGTGCCAGCAGCTCCGGTCCCGGGACAGGGATGAACGAGCAGTACTTC
14	TRBV5-6	.	TRBJ1-1	TRBD1	CASSYRTGWTEAFF	TGTGCCAGCAGCTACCGGACAGGGTGGACTGAAGCTTTCTTT
19	TRBV19	.	TRBJ2-4	TRBD2	CASSKWASGGWEAKNIQYF	TGTGCCAGTAGTAAGTGGGCTAGCGGGGGCTGGGAAGCCAAAAACATTCAGTACTTC
15	TRBV7-9	.	TRBJ1-4	TRBD1	CASSSGTGTNEKLFF	TGTGCCAGCAGCTCCGGGACAGGCACTAATGAAAAACTGTTTTTT
12	TRBV5-4	.	TRBJ1-1	.	CASSWGTGEAFF	TGTGCCAGCAGCTGGGGAACAGGGGAAGCTTTCTTT
12	TRBV29-1	.	TRBJ1-1	.	CSVEAENTEAFF	TGCAGCGTTGAAGCAGAGAACACTGAAGCTTTCTTT
14	TRBV19	.	TRBJ2-1	.	CASSIRGGADEQFF	TGTGCCAGTAGTATAAGGGGGGGGGCGGATGAGCAGTTCTTC
14	TRBV5-1	.	TRBJ2-2	.	CASSLGSYTGELFF	TGCGCCAGCAGCTTGGGGAGCTACACCGGGGAGCTGTTTTTT
16	TRBV7-3	.	TRBJ2-3	TRBD2	CASSSLAGGTTDTQYF	TGTGCCAGCAGCTCGCTAGCGGGGGGTACCACAGATACGCAGTATTTT
16	TRBV5-6	.	TRBJ1-1	.	CASSLATSRLNTEAFF	TGTGCCAGCAGCTTGGCCACTAGTCGCCTGAACACTGAAGCTTTCTTT
11	TRBV20-1	.	TRBJ1-1	.	CSALLNTEAFF	TGCAGTGCTCTTCTGAACACTGAAGCTTTCTTT
16	TRBV5-5	.	TRBJ2-1	TRBD2	CASSLPSGGAYNEQFF	TGTGCCAGCAGCTTGCCTAGCGGGGGGGCCTACAATGAGCAGTTCTTC
13	TRBV30	.	TRBJ1-2	.	CAWISGTGYGYTF	TGTGCCTGGATCTCCGGGACTGGCTATGGCTACACCTTC
14	TRBV9	.	TRBJ1-3	.	CASMARDSGNTIYF	TGTGCCAGCATGGCCCGGGACTCTGGAAACACCATATATTTT
14	TRBV9	.	TRBJ2-7	TRBD1	CASSVQGDSYEQYF	TGTGCCAGCAGCGTACAGGGGGACTCCTACGAGCAGTACTTC
16	TRBV6-5	.	TRBJ2-7	TRBD1	CASSYQTGDQPYEQYF	TGTGCCAGCAGTTACCAGACAGGGGACCAACCCTACGAGCAGTACTTC
13	TRBV9	.	TRBJ2-7	.	CASSQDGGYEQYF	TGTGCCAGCAGCCAGGATGGGGGGTACGAGCAGTACTTC
21	TRBV7-6	.	TRBJ1-2	TRBD1	CASSLGSLGTGGLGWKDGYTF	TGTGCCAGCAGCTTAGGCTCGTTGGGGACAGGGGGCCTTGGTTGGAAGGATGGCTACACCTTC
15	TRBV6-1	.	TRBJ2-1	.	CASSVLGSPNNEQFF	TGTGCCAGCAGTGTATTGGGCAGCCCAAACAATGAGCAGTTCTTC
17	TRBV5-6	.	TRBJ2-4	TRBD2	CASSTPARGIAKNIQYF	TGTGCCAGCAGCACCCCTGCGCGGGGGATAGCCAAAAACATTCAGTACTTC
13	TRBV6-6	.	TRBJ1-4	.	CASMSSTNEKLFF	TGTGCCAGCATGTCTTCAACTAATGAAAAACTGTTTTTT
17	TRBV15	.	TRBJ1-3	TRBD1	CATKSVQGAKAGNTIYF	TGTGCCACCAAATCAGTTCAGGGGGCGAAGGCCGGAAACACCATATATTTT
13	TRBV11-3	.	TRBJ2-3	.	CASSFIFADTQYF	TGTGCCAGCAGCTTTATTTTCGCAGATACGCAGTATTTT
17	TRBV9	.	TRBJ1-4	TRBD1	CASSPIKADRGHEKLFF	TGTGCCAGCAGCCCAATCAAGGCCGACAGGGGGCATGAAAAACTGTTTTTT
13	TRBV27	once	TRBJ1-2	TRBD1	CASSPPTGGGYTF	TGTGCCAGCAGTCCACCGACAGGGGGAGGCTACACCTTC
16	TRBV2	.	TRBJ1-4	TRBD1	CASSTGTVGTNEKLFF	TGTGCCAGCAGTACCGGGACAGTTGGGACTAATGAAAAACTGTTTTTT
14	TRBV19	.	TRBJ2-5	TRBD2	CASSSSGVRETQYF	TGTGCCAGTAGTTCGAGCGGGGTTAGAGAGACCCAGTACTTC
13	TRBV9	once	TRBJ1-1	.	CASSVNMNTEAFF	TGTGCCAGCAGCGTTAACATGAACACTGAAGCTTTCTTT
13	TRBV11-2	once	TRBJ1-2	TRBD1	CASSLGQGKGYTF	TGTGCCAGCAGCTTAGGACAGGGCAAGGGCTACACCTTC
16	TRBV11-3	.	TRBJ2-2	.	CASSTPGTMNTGELFF	TGTGCCAGCAGCACCCCCGGGACAATGAACACCGGGGAGCTGTTTTTT
16	TRBV7-9	few	TRBJ2-1	.	CASRKHGGGVGNEQFF	TGTGCCAGCAGAAAACACGGCGGCGGGGTTGGCAATGAGCAGTTCTTC